One and the same sample provided the 7 T cell receptor beta chains below, sequenced in a study of monozygotic twins with inflammatory bowel disease. Reanalyzing the 5' RACE reads, TCRdb keeps one entry per CDR3 protein, without DNA. The repertoire table contains some 190,000 distinct CDR3 sequences. Sequenced sample: blood. The source is a human donor with ulcerative colitis or Crohn's disease, or a healthy co-twin of an affected twin (not recorded which).

The chain couples TRBV7-9 to TRBJ2-7. CDR1 and CDR2 from the germline V gene are SEHNR and FQNEAQ (reference sequence). The CDR3 has 14 amino acids. The CDR3 protein is CASSLAGVVYEQYF.

The CDR3 region is CASSGHSGGGTEAFF. This chain links TRBV6-1 with TRBJ1-1; the D gene TCRdb calls, TRBD1, cannot be checked with no DNA. Germline V CDR1 and CDR2: MNHNS, SASEGT. The CDR3 has 15 residues.

The V and J genes are TRBV29-1 and TRBJ2-1; the D gene TCRdb calls, TRBD1, cannot be checked with no DNA. This CDR3 spans 13 amino acids. CDR1 SQVTM and CDR2 ANQGSEA come from the germline V gene. CDR3: CSVEWDRGNEQFF.

This chain connects TRBV15 to TRBJ2-4; TCRdb selects TRBD1, and the lack of DNA leaves this call unchecked. This CDR3 has 14 residues. CDR1 and CDR2 from the germline V gene are LNHNV and YYDKDF (reference sequence). CDR3 loop: CATSRGGLKNIQYF.

J is TRBJ2-4 and V is TRBV7-9; lacking DNA, the TRBD1 call made by TCRdb goes unchecked. The CDR3 has 14 residues. Germline V CDR1 and CDR2: SEHNR, FQNEAQ (reference sequence). The CDR3 spells CASSLATSPHIQYF.

The J gene is TRBJ2-2, the V gene TRBV12-3 or TRBV12-4; as DNA is missing, the TRBD1 call by TCRdb cannot be tested. CDR3 length: 16 amino acids. The CDR3: CASRFPPPGASGELFF.

The rearrangement links TRBV7-9 to TRBJ1-2; TCRdb calls TRBD1, which cannot be checked without DNA. CDR1 and CDR2 (germline): SEHNR, FQNEAQ (reference sequence). This CDR3 is 13 amino acids long. The CDR3 sequence is CASSPPGHYGYTF.